A single sample is the source of the 31 T cell receptor beta chains below, sequenced in a study of T cell responses to AZD1222 COVID-19 vaccine. Sequencing used immunoSEQ multiplex PCR; TCRdb keeps in-frame clones, though not all of them. The sample shows 110,000 to 150,000 clones, 90% to 95% of them seen only once. The specimen comprised peripheral blood, sampled on day 0 of AZD1222 vaccination. Receptors originate from an adult in good health.

V is TRBV7-2 and J is TRBJ1-1; TRBD1 matches 7 bases. Germline V gene data show CDR1 as SGHTA and CDR2 as FQGNSA. J lost 5 bases, V lost 5 bases, and 5 bases had no gene match. The length of the CDR3 is 13 residues. The CDR3 here is CASSRLTGTEAFF. The CDR3 bases are TGTGCCAGCAGCCGACTGACAGGGACTGAAGCTTTCTTT.

This chain links TRBV5-1 with TRBJ2-7; D unclear. The CDR3 is made up of 16 amino acids. V lost 0 bases and J 1 base, leaving 14 bases between the germline ends. Germline values: CDR1 SGHRS, CDR2 YFSETQ. This chain's CDR3 is CASSLGGLGGSYEQYF. In nucleotides, the CDR3 is TGCGCCAGCAGCTTGGGTGGTCTGGGCGGATCCTACGAGCAGTACTTC.

The chain has TRBV30 and TRBJ1-2; D not resolved. The CDR3 runs 13 residues. Germline V gene sequence: CDR1 GTSNPN, CDR2 SVGIG (reference sequence). The V end was cut by 8 bases, the J end by 5 bases, with 18 bases between. In nucleotides, the CDR3 is TGTGCCGCCCGGGCAGGCTATGGGTATGGCTACACCTTC. Residues: CAARAGYGYGYTF.

The V gene is TRBV2, the J gene TRBJ2-1; D is unresolved. The germline V gene encodes CDR1 SNHLY and CDR2 FYNNEI. The CDR3 loop spans 13 amino acids. Trimming took off 7 bases at V and 4 bases at J, with 11 bases between the two ends. CDR3 protein: CASIPPGYNEQFF. The CDR3 nucleotides read TGTGCCAGCATCCCCCCGGGTTACAATGAGCAGTTCTTC.

The V call is TRBV27, the J call TRBJ2-3; 11 nucleotides line up with TRBD2. The CDR3 is 15 amino acids. The V segment lost 3 bases and the J segment 5 bases; nucleotides outside the gene matches: 4. Looked up from germline, CDR1 is MNHEY and CDR2 is SMNVEV (reference sequence). The CDR3 bases are TGTGCCAGCAGTTTTGTAGCGGGAGGGGGAGATACGCAGTATTTT. Translation gives CASSFVAGGGDTQYF.

The chain recombines TRBV11-2 with TRBJ2-5, with D maybe TRBD1 (7 bases). Trimming stripped 5 bases from V and 14 bases from J, with 21 bases between. Germline CDR1 and CDR2: SGHAT and FQNNGV. The CDR3 loop spans 13 amino acids. The CDR3 sequence: CASSRGTDLVRYF. The DNA of the CDR3 is TGTGCCAGCAGCCGCGGGACAGACCTAGTGCGATACTTC.

V and J are TRBV4-1 and TRBJ2-2; 10 nucleotides match TRBD2. The CDR3 is 15 residues long. The germline gives CDR1 MGHRA, CDR2 YSYEKL. The J segment lost 1 base and the V segment lost 5 bases, leaving 1 base of the junction unmatched. The CDR3 DNA sequence: TGCGCCAGCAGCTTAGCGGGAGGGAACACCGGGGAGCTGTTTTTT. Its protein product is CASSLAGGNTGELFF.

The CDR3 nucleotides read TGTGCCAGCAGCACCCCCCGGGACCTTAGCTCCTACAATGAGCAGTTCTTC. This codes for CASSTPRDLSSYNEQFF. V and J are TRBV9 and TRBJ2-1; tentatively, D is TRBD1 or TRBD2 (5 bases each). The ends were cut back, 4 bases at V and 0 bases at J, with 17 bases in the middle. CDR3 length: 17 residues. Germline V gene sequence: CDR1 SGDLS, CDR2 YYNGEE.

CDR3 region: CASSSRRTGGGTQYF. The CDR3 coding sequence is TGTGCCAGCAGCTCCCGTCGCACAGGGGGCGGTACGCAGTATTTT. The chain is built from TRBV11-1 and TRBJ2-3, with 9 bases that match TRBD1. In germline, CDR1 is SGHAT, CDR2 FQDESV (reference sequence). Trimming cost V 4 bases and J 8 bases; bases outside gene matches: 10. The length of the CDR3 is 15 residues. The variable domain in full, with the rest retrieved from reference TRBV11-1 and TRBJ2-3, is EAEVAQSPRYKITEKSQAVAFWCDPISGHATLYWYRQILGQGPELLVQFQDESVVDDSQLPKDRFSAERLKGVDSTLKIQPAELGDSAMYLCASSSRRTGGGTQYFGPGTRLTVL.

The chain is built from TRBV11-3 and TRBJ1-1; 9 bases line up with TRBD1. CDR3 length equals 14 residues. Per the germline V gene, CDR1 is SGHNT and CDR2 is YENEEA. Losses at the gene ends were 5 bases for V and 6 bases for J; bases not matched to a gene: 7. CDR3 coding DNA: TGTGCCAGCAGCCACCGGACAGGGGATTCTGAAGCTTTCTTT. This gives the protein CASSHRTGDSEAFF.

The V and J genes are TRBV4-3 and TRBJ2-7; 9 nucleotides line up with TRBD1. CDR3 size: 13 residues. In germline, CDR1 is LGHNA, CDR2 YSLEER. V lost 4 bases to trimming and J lost 5 bases; unmatched junction nucleotides: 3. This CDR3 reads CASSLGQGDEQYF. CDR3 sequence (DNA): TGCGCCAGCAGCCTGGGACAGGGTGACGAGCAGTACTTC.

This clone was counted only a few times. The V call is TRBV3-1 (or the pseudogene TRBV3-2), the J call TRBJ1-2; 8 nucleotides line up with TRBD1. Germline V CDR1 and CDR2: LGHDT, YNNKEL (reference sequence). The CDR3 covers 12 residues. Unmatched junction bases numbered 2, after V lost 3 bases and J lost 8 bases. The CDR3 DNA sequence: TGTGCCAGCAGCCAGGACAGGGCGGGCTACACCTTC. Its translation: CASSQDRAGYTF.

The chain links TRBV5-1 to TRBJ2-7; D might be TRBD2 (6 bases). This CDR3 contains 14 residues. Trimming pared 3 bases from V and 4 bases from J, leaving 14 bases between. In germline, CDR1 is SGHRS, CDR2 YFSETQ. For the CDR3, the DNA is TGCGCCAGCAGCTGGGGGGACGGCCGGTACGAGCAGTACTTC. Translated: CASSWGDGRYEQYF.

V is TRBV6-5 and J is TRBJ2-7, with TRBD2 as a possible D gene (6 bases). This CDR3 has 15 residues. Deletions cut 10 bases from V and 5 bases from J, with 24 bases between. Germline V CDR1 and CDR2: MNHEY, SVGAGI. CDR3 sequence: CATSPGGTPFHEQYF. The CDR3 DNA sequence: TGTGCCACCTCCCCCGGAGGGACGCCGTTCCACGAGCAGTACTTC.

This clone was observed a few times. J is TRBJ2-2 and V is TRBV11-3; D remains unclear. The germline CDR1 and CDR2 sequences are SGHNT and YENEEA. This CDR3 contains 14 residues. The V gene lost 5 bases and the J gene lost 4 bases, with 11 bases spanning the gap. The CDR3 coding sequence is TGTGCCAGCAGCCCCTCTGGTACCACCGGGGAGCTGTTTTTT. This sequence encodes CASSPSGTTGELFF.

This rearrangement joins TRBV3-1 (or the pseudogene TRBV3-2) to TRBJ1-2, with 12 nucleotides matching TRBD1. The J segment lost 10 bases and the V segment lost 6 bases, leaving 9 bases of the junction unmatched. The germline gives CDR1 LGHDT, CDR2 YNNKEL (reference sequence). The CDR3 runs 14 residues. Here the CDR3 DNA reads TGTGCCAGCAGAGCCGCCGGGACAGGGGGCGCCTACACCTTC. Protein product: CASRAAGTGGAYTF.

This chain links TRBV7-2 with TRBJ2-3; D call uncertain. The CDR3 covers 15 residues. V shed 3 bases and J shed 1 base, with 11 bases lying between them. CDR1 and CDR2 from the germline V gene are SGHTA and FQGNSA. The CDR3 region is CASSFNGGRTDTQYF. The DNA of the CDR3 is TGTGCCAGCAGCTTTAACGGCGGACGCACAGATACGCAGTATTTT.

The gene calls are TRBV5-4 and TRBJ1-2; the D gene is possibly TRBD1 (5 bases). V lost 4 bases to trimming and J lost 0 bases, with 19 bases between them. The V gene's germline CDR1 is SGHNT and CDR2 YYREEE (reference sequence). The CDR3 sequence is 17 residues long. CDR3: CASSKGRREVANYGYTF. The CDR3 nucleotides are TGTGCCAGCAGCAAAGGGCGCAGGGAGGTAGCTAACTATGGCTACACCTTC.

This rearrangement joins TRBV6-5 to TRBJ1-5; D perhaps matches TRBD1 (6 bases). Trimming took off 8 bases at V and 2 bases at J, with 16 bases between the two ends. CDR1 and CDR2 from the germline V gene are MNHEY and SVGAGI. The CDR3 has 15 amino acids. The CDR3 coding sequence is TGTGCCAGCTCCACCCCGGGACAAGGCAATCAGCCCCAGCATTTT. This gives the protein CASSTPGQGNQPQHF.

The rearrangement uses TRBV30 and TRBJ1-6; D remains ambiguous. Germline loops: CDR1 GTSNPN, CDR2 SVGIG (reference sequence). This CDR3 contains 16 residues. V dropped 0 bases and J dropped 5 bases, with 14 bases sitting between them. CDR3 amino acids: CAWSVLSGSNNSPLHF. CDR3 nucleotide sequence: TGTGCCTGGAGTGTACTCTCAGGATCCAATAATTCACCCCTCCACTTT. The full variable domain, its missing parts supplied by reference TRBV30 and TRBJ1-6, is SQTIHQWPATLVQPVGSPLSLECTVEGTSNPNLYWYRQAAGRGLQLLFYSVGIGQISSEVPQNLSASRPQDRQFILSSKKLLLSDSGFYLCAWSVLSGSNNSPLHFGNGTRLTVT.

The rearrangement links TRBV19 to TRBJ2-2; 10 bases match TRBD1. Trimming cost V 5 bases and J 3 bases; bases outside gene matches: 3. Germline V CDR1 and CDR2: LNHDA, SQIVND (reference sequence). The CDR3 is 15 residues long. CDR3 sequence (DNA): TGTGCCAGTAGTCGACAGGGGGCGGACACCGGGGAGCTGTTTTTT. Its translation: CASSRQGADTGELFF.

The gene calls are TRBV29-1 and TRBJ2-3; D remains ambiguous. Germline V gene sequence: CDR1 SQVTM, CDR2 ANQGSEA. The CDR3 loop spans 12 amino acids. Between the trimmed V and J ends, which lost 4 bases and 2 bases, there was a span of 7 bases. The CDR3 spells CSVGQLTDTQYF. The CDR3 DNA reads as TGCAGCGTTGGGCAGCTCACAGATACGCAGTATTTT.

V and J are TRBV6-5 and TRBJ2-1; 11 bases match TRBD2. The CDR3 has 14 residues. CDR1 is MNHEY and CDR2 is SVGAGI in the germline V gene. The junction had 5 bases not matched to a gene; V was cut back by 6 bases and J by 7 bases. The CDR3 is CASRNVAGGNEQFF. The CDR3 DNA sequence: TGTGCCAGCAGAAATGTAGCGGGAGGGAATGAGCAGTTCTTC.

The chain links TRBV30 to TRBJ2-7; 14 bases align to TRBD2. Germline assignment: CDR1 GTSNPN and CDR2 SVGIG (reference sequence). Trimming at V came to 5 bases and at J to 7 bases, leaving 4 bases not matched to a gene. This CDR3 spans 13 amino acids. The CDR3 reads CAWGLAGGYEQYF. DNA for the CDR3: TGTGCCTGGGGACTAGCGGGAGGATATGAGCAGTACTTC.

This chain uses TRBV10-2 with TRBJ2-3; a possible D gene is TRBD2 (6 bases). The CDR3 has 17 residues. Trimming cost V 8 bases and J 6 bases, with 27 bases left between them. CDR1 is WSHSY and CDR2 is SAAADI in the germline V gene. The CDR3 spells CASAGRDNPRVTDTQYF. In nucleotides, the CDR3 is TGCGCCAGCGCAGGGCGGGATAACCCAAGGGTTACGGATACGCAGTATTTT.

The chain has TRBV2 and TRBJ1-5; no firm D call. Germline V gives CDR1 SNHLY, CDR2 FYNNEI. V lost 4 bases to trimming and J lost 1 base, with 11 bases between them. The CDR3 is 15 residues long. CDR3 residues: CASSASGVSNQPQHF. CDR3 nucleotides: TGTGCCAGCAGTGCCTCCGGGGTCAGCAATCAGCCCCAGCATTTT.

The CDR3 DNA reads as TGTGCCAGTAGGCATGGGTCCCCAAATCAGCCCCAGCATTTT. This gives the protein CASRHGSPNQPQHF. The J gene is TRBJ1-5, the V gene TRBV19; D call uncertain. V was trimmed by 6 bases and J by 4 bases, leaving 13 bases between them. This CDR3 has 14 residues. CDR1 and CDR2 from the germline V gene are LNHDA and SQIVND (reference sequence).

The chain employs TRBV5-1 and TRBJ2-7; 10 nucleotides line up with TRBD2. Trimming cost V 6 bases and J 0 bases; bases outside gene matches: 0. This CDR3 spans 13 amino acids. Germline lookup yields CDR1 SGHRS and CDR2 YFSETQ. CDR3 DNA: TGCGCCAGCACTAGCGGGAGCTCCTACGAGCAGTACTTC. This codes for CASTSGSSYEQYF.

The chain joins TRBV7-2 to TRBJ1-5, with D perhaps TRBD1 (5 bases). Germline V gene lookup returns CDR1 SGHTA and CDR2 FQGNSA. V lost 3 bases, J lost 4 bases, and 7 bases lay in between. This CDR3 comprises 13 residues. The CDR3 coding sequence is TGTGCCAGCAGCTTGGGGGTGAATCAGCCCCAGCATTTT. Residues: CASSLGVNQPQHF.

The chain couples TRBV5-4 to TRBJ1-2; 8 bases are a match to TRBD1. The J segment lost 6 bases and the V segment lost 0 bases, leaving 7 bases of the junction unmatched. The CDR3 has 15 residues. CDR1 is SGHNT and CDR2 is YYREEE in the germline V gene (reference sequence). CDR3 protein: CASSLAGQGQDGYTF. The CDR3 DNA follows: TGTGCCAGCAGCTTGGCCGGACAGGGCCAGGATGGCTACACCTTC.

This sequence joins TRBV7-2 and TRBJ1-2; the D is unclear. The V gene lost 3 bases and the J gene lost 6 bases, with 8 bases spanning the gap. The germline gives CDR1 SGHTA, CDR2 FQGNSA. The CDR3 contains 12 residues. The CDR3 protein is CASSFSGDGYTF. CDR3 DNA sequence: TGTGCCAGCAGCTTTAGTGGGGATGGCTACACCTTC.